Shown below are 3 T cell receptor beta chains from a single sample sequenced in a study of vaccination effects on CD4 cells after COVID-19. Only in-frame clones appear in the TCRdb table, and some are missing; sequencing was by immunoSEQ multiplex PCR. The table lists tens of thousands of clones, 74% of them singletons. With the ViraFEST assay, the study expanded antigen-specific CD4+ T cells using viral peptide pools, then sequenced them. Culture lasted roughly 9 days before CD4+ T cell isolation. No antigen has been identified for these receptors. The specimen was CD4+ T cells from PBMCs cultured with HCoV-229E spike peptides, collected before COVID-19 vaccination. These receptors all stem from a human donor who received a COVID-19 vaccine.

The chain uses TRBV21-1 and TRBJ1-4. TRBV21-1 corresponds to a pseudogene. This CDR3 is built from 13 residues. CDR3 residues: CASSKEADEKLFF. The CDR3 DNA sequence: TGTGCCAGCAGCAAAGAGGCGGATGAAAAACTGTTTTTT.

This chain uses TRBV6-2 or TRBV6-3 with TRBJ1-3, with D possibly matching TRBD1 (6 bases). From germline, CDR1 is MNHEY and CDR2 SVGEGT. Trimming pared 5 bases from V and 0 bases from J, leaving 11 bases between. The CDR3 has 15 amino acids. The CDR3 here is CASSRTGASGNTIYF. CDR3 DNA: TGTGCCAGCAGTCGCACGGGGGCCTCTGGAAACACCATATATTTT.

The rearrangement uses TRBV24-1 and TRBJ1-1, with a weak D call TRBD1 (5 bases). Trimming pared 0 bases from V and 4 bases from J, leaving 11 bases between. CDR1 is KGHDR and CDR2 is SFDVKD in the germline V gene. The CDR3 is 15 amino acids. The CDR3 region is CATSDLAGFGTEAFF. CDR3 nucleotides: TGTGCCACCAGTGATTTGGCAGGGTTTGGCACTGAAGCTTTCTTT.